What follows are 15 T cell receptor beta chains derived from one specimen sequenced in a study of blood T cell repertoires in COVID-19. Using immunoSEQ multiplex PCR, the repertoire was profiled, and TCRdb retains in-frame clones only, with some absent. This sample has 200,000 to 250,000 clones, with about nine tenths found just once. What was sequenced was PBMCs or T cells enriched from blood (not recorded which). These TCRs come from a man younger than 40 in a cohort exposed to, infected with or recovered from COVID-19 (not recorded which).

This chain links TRBV5-6 with TRBJ2-2, with 8 nucleotides matching TRBD2. V was clipped by 4 bases and J by 6 bases; unmatched bases: 11. The length of the CDR3 is 16 residues. The germline V gene has CDR1 SGHDT and CDR2 YYEEEE. The CDR3 spells CASSPLADLRAGELFF. The CDR3 coding sequence is TGTGCCAGCAGCCCACTAGCGGACTTACGGGCCGGGGAGCTGTTTTTT.

CDR3 DNA sequence: TGTGCCAGCAGACTAACAGGTATCTACGAGCAGTACTTC. Translated: CASRLTGIYEQYF. V and J are TRBV28 and TRBJ2-7; the D gene is possibly TRBD1 (5 bases). V was clipped by 6 bases and J by 3 bases, with 12 bases between them. Germline V lookup: CDR1 MDHEN, CDR2 SYDVKM. This CDR3 region has 13 residues.

This chain connects TRBV20-1 to TRBJ1-2; 9 bases fit TRBD1. CDR3 length: 14 residues. The junction had 4 bases not matched to a gene; V was cut back by 3 bases and J by 2 bases. CDR1 is DFQATT, CDR2 SNEGSKA, per germline (reference sequence). CDR3 DNA sequence: TGCAGTGCTAGTGCAACAGGGGGCAACTATGGCTACACCTTC. Translating gives CSASATGGNYGYTF.

The J gene is TRBJ1-6, the V gene TRBV28; possible D gene TRBD1, 6 bases. Per the germline V gene, CDR1 is MDHEN and CDR2 is SYDVKM. CDR3 length: 14 amino acids. The ends were cut back, 8 bases at V and 9 bases at J, with 17 bases in the middle. The CDR3 bases are TGTGCCAGCGCCCTCGGGGGGCTGAGTTCACCCCTCCACTTT. Translated: CASALGGLSSPLHF.

This chain joins TRBV18 and TRBJ2-5; possible D gene TRBD2, 7 bases. CDR1 and CDR2 (germline): KGHSH, LQKENI. The CDR3 loop spans 15 amino acids. Between the trimmed V and J ends, which lost 3 bases and 4 bases, there was a span of 15 bases. This chain's CDR3 is CASSPQKGGTETQYF. The DNA for the CDR3 is TGTGCCAGCTCACCTCAGAAGGGGGGGACAGAGACCCAGTACTTC.

The chain carries TRBV4-3 and TRBJ2-1; 8 bases align to TRBD2. CDR1 is LGHNA and CDR2 is YSLEER in the germline V gene. The trim removed 6 bases at V and 3 bases at J, leaving 16 bases unmatched. CDR3 length equals 18 residues. The CDR3 spells CASSRAGGVGVYYNEQFF. DNA of the CDR3: TGCGCCAGCAGTAGAGCCGGGGGGGTTGGGGTGTACTACAATGAGCAGTTCTTC.

The V gene is TRBV4-3, the J gene TRBJ2-3, with 12 bases matching TRBD2. Germline V CDR1 and CDR2: LGHNA, YSLEER. With V trimmed by 1 base and J by 5 bases, 1 base remained unmatched. The CDR3 loop spans 15 amino acids. CDR3 nucleotide sequence: TGCGCCAGCAGCCAAGCGGGACTAGCGGGAGATACGCAGTATTTT. Residues: CASSQAGLAGDTQYF.

The chain links TRBV28 to TRBJ2-1, with 9 bases matching TRBD1. Germline CDR1 is MDHEN and CDR2 is SYDVKM. The length of the CDR3 is 18 residues. J was trimmed by 3 bases and V by 6 bases; bases with no gene match: 15. The CDR3 DNA reads as TGTGCCAGCAGCCCCTTCGTCCGGGACAGGGTGAACTACAATGAGCAGTTCTTC. This encodes CASSPFVRDRVNYNEQFF.

The chain uses TRBV2 and TRBJ2-2, with D perhaps matching TRBD2 (5 bases). Germline assignment: CDR1 SNHLY and CDR2 FYNNEI. The V gene lost 6 bases and the J gene lost 4 bases, with 15 bases spanning the gap. CDR3 length: 15 residues. CDR3 loop: CASSGQRGTTGELFF. The DNA of the CDR3 is TGTGCCAGCAGCGGCCAACGGGGTACCACCGGGGAGCTGTTTTTT.

This chain joins TRBV13 and TRBJ1-5; D is ambiguous. Germline assignment: CDR1 PRHDT and CDR2 FYEKMQ (reference sequence). The V end was cut by 5 bases, the J end by 3 bases, with 11 bases between. The CDR3 totals 14 residues. The CDR3 nucleotides read TGTGCCAGCAGCCTCGGACTATACAATCAGCCCCAGCATTTT. The encoded protein is CASSLGLYNQPQHF.

J is TRBJ2-4 and V is TRBV29-1; D is perhaps TRBD1 (6 bases). The CDR3 runs 15 residues. Germline V gives CDR1 SQVTM, CDR2 ANQGSEA. V was shortened by 4 bases and J by 0 bases, with 13 bases between the two germline ends. CDR3 sequence: CSVGTETLAKNIQYF. The CDR3, as DNA: TGCAGCGTTGGGACAGAGACGCTAGCCAAAAACATTCAGTACTTC.

The V and J genes are TRBV5-1 and TRBJ1-2; 7 bases are shared with TRBD1. The CDR3 is 15 amino acids. J lost 5 bases, V lost 0 bases, and 7 bases had no gene match. CDR1 SGHRS and CDR2 YFSETQ come from the germline V gene. The CDR3 sequence is CASSLGGTEVYGYTF. In DNA form, the CDR3 reads TGCGCCAGCAGCTTGGGAGGGACAGAAGTATATGGCTACACCTTC.

The V gene is TRBV6-5, the J gene TRBJ2-7, with 11 bases lining up with TRBD1. The CDR3 runs 14 residues. The V and J ends lost 6 bases and 3 bases, in that order; junction bases with no gene match: 4. CDR1 is MNHEY, CDR2 SVGAGI, per germline. The CDR3, as DNA: TGTGCCAGCAGGGCCGGGACAGGGGGCTACGAGCAGTACTTC. Residues: CASRAGTGGYEQYF.

The chain couples TRBV6-2 or TRBV6-3 to TRBJ2-7; 14 bases map to TRBD2. J gave up 2 bases and V 6 bases, and 3 bases lay outside the gene matches. CDR1 is MNHEY, CDR2 SVGEGT, per germline. The CDR3 spans 15 residues. The chain's CDR3 is CASSRLAGGAYEQYF. CDR3 in DNA: TGTGCCAGCAGCCGACTAGCGGGAGGGGCCTACGAGCAGTACTTC.

The chain links TRBV4-1 to TRBJ2-7; D may be TRBD2 (5 bases). Germline V lookup: CDR1 MGHRA, CDR2 YSYEKL. Trimming took off 1 base at V and 4 bases at J, with 17 bases between the two ends. The CDR3 covers 16 residues. DNA for the CDR3: TGCGCCAGCAGCCAAGCTCTAGCCCCGACTCTATACGAGCAGTACTTC. It is translated as CASSQALAPTLYEQYF.